The rows below give T cell receptor beta chains drawn from one sample of a study of cytomegalovirus exposure and HLA in healthy donors. Data came from immunoSEQ multiplex PCR; TCRdb stores just in-frame clones and leaves some out. The data hold under 200,000 clones, with 90% to 97% observed a single time. The source material was PBMCs. Source of these receptors: a young woman in good health and CMV-seronegative. The conserved cysteine and the conserved F or W are not part of the CDR3 here.

V gene,J gene,CDR3 protein
TRBV19,TRBJ2-5,ASSIDGGGPQETQY
TRBV10-3,TRBJ2-1,AIGGGDEQF
TRBV4-3,TRBJ2-7,ASSQDSSSYEQY
TRBV5-1,TRBJ1-1,ASSRQVANTEAF
TRBV5-1,TRBJ1-3,ASSFGTGNTIY
TRBV19,TRBJ1-5,ASSTSRQLNSNQPQH
TRBV5-1,TRBJ1-2,ASSRGGVGDYGYT
TRBV5-1,TRBJ1-3,ASSLGPGGNTIY
TRBV30,TRBJ1-6,AWRGLGGAASPLH
TRBV19,TRBJ2-7,ASSIVGDRSYEQY
TRBV7-9,TRBJ1-6,ASSLVRTGGPNNSPLH
TRBV27,TRBJ2-3,ASSISQGSDTQY
TRBV19,TRBJ1-5,ASSIVGGSNQPQH
TRBV6-1,TRBJ2-1,ASRGLASSYNEQF
TRBV28,TRBJ1-2,ASSSGIYGYT
TRBV2,TRBJ1-1,ASLGVSNTEAF
TRBV18,TRBJ1-1,ASSPPGQVGAF
TRBV4-1,TRBJ2-3,ASSQFSRTTDTQY
TRBV29-1,TRBJ2-5,SVDAGFQETQY
TRBV4-3,TRBJ2-3,ASSQDLAGGNTDTQY
TRBV6-5,TRBJ1-3,ASSYSQSGNTIY
TRBV10-3,TRBJ1-2,AISGQGAANYGYT
TRBV29-1,TRBJ1-1,SVVSAENTEAF
TRBV4-1,TRBJ2-4,ASSQDGGLGSGLAKNIQY
TRBV2,TRBJ1-2,ASRPDRRGYGYT
TRBV7-2,TRBJ2-7,ASSGGISYEQY
TRBV29-1,TRBJ2-3,SVTGGENTQY
TRBV11-3,TRBJ2-4,ASSLARTGLAKNIQY
TRBV7-3,TRBJ2-3,ASSLEATDTQY
TRBV2,TRBJ1-5,ASSERESPNQPQH
TRBV5-4,TRBJ1-2,ASSLGGRDYGYT
TRBV7-8,TRBJ1-1,ASGGQANSRTEAF
TRBV4-2,TRBJ2-5,ASSQIAGQETQY
TRBV27,TRBJ1-2,ASSLFAEGLFSYT
TRBV5-6,TRBJ2-2,ASSPRALGAGELF
TRBV27,TRBJ2-3,ASSLFPPGTPTPITDTQY
TRBV30,TRBJ2-7,AWSKQGHFSYEQY
TRBV5-6,TRBJ1-2,ASRGGGVVNYGYT
TRBV13,TRBJ1-6,ASQGLPIYNSPLH
TRBV10-3,TRBJ1-2,AISLGQANYGYT
TRBV11-2,TRBJ2-1,ASSKGTSGYNEQF
TRBV19,TRBJ2-7,ASSSNIGLSYEQY
TRBV18,TRBJ1-4,ASSPPVRAGEKLF